The present TCR beta chain was sequenced within a study of regulatory T cells in long-lasting Graves disease. The CDR3 length is 12 residues. Germline CDR1 is DFQATT and CDR2 is SNEGSKA (reference sequence). Concerning this clonotype itself: What it binds is unknown.

Both iRepertoire HTBI primers and Arm-PCR of CDR3 regions were used to build the TCR beta libraries. TCRdb ran MiXCR on the multiplex PCR reads and lists one entry per CDR3 protein. The table lists hundreds of thousands of distinct CDR3 sequences, 21% of them singletons, with roughly an eighth in the top ten. Whole-study results and caveats: Having few samples may have compromised the accuracy. Public clonotype sharing was higher in persistent than newly diagnosed patients. Compared with new cases, persistent Graves' patients showed reduced TCR diversity.

Regarding time point: persistent/refractory GD, antithyroid drugs over 5 years with positive TRAb. PBMC-extracted RNA yielded the TCR library. Under American Thyroid Association guidelines, Graves' disease was diagnosed. The starting material was peripheral blood mononuclear cells (PBMCs), obtained when the disease was refractory, from a patient treated with antithyroid drugs. The chain carries TRBV20-1 and TRBJ2-5; 10 bases agree with TRBD2. The sequence came from a female donor with Graves disease. CDR3 residues: CSTSGEGETQYF. The DNA for the CDR3 is TGCAGCACTAGCGGGGAGGGAGAGACCCAGTACTTC.